The 29 T cell receptor beta chains given below trace back to one sample, sequenced in a study of blood T cell repertoires in COVID-19. Here immunoSEQ multiplex PCR was the method, and the copy in TCRdb shows in-frame clones only, minus some. The sample has a few hundred thousand clones, around 89% seen once. The sample was PBMCs or T cells enriched from blood (not recorded which). Receptors originate from a man aged 25 to 40 who had been exposed to COVID-19.

The chain recombines TRBV4-2 with TRBJ1-1; the D is unclear. This CDR3 has 17 amino acids. Trimming removed 1 base at V and 8 bases at J, with 23 bases between. Germline V gene sequence: CDR1 LGHNA, CDR2 YNFKEQ. CDR3 DNA sequence: TGTGCCAGCAGCCAAGGCAGGTTTGTTACAGTTGCTGAAGAAGCTTTCTTT. The encoded protein is CASSQGRFVTVAEEAFF.

V usage is TRBV12-5 and J usage is TRBJ2-7, with D uncertain. Germline assignment: CDR1 LGHNT and CDR2 FRNRAP. Trimming cost V 2 bases and J 6 bases, with 8 bases left between them. The CDR3 totals 12 residues. The CDR3 region is CASGLHRVEQYF. The CDR3 DNA reads TGTGCTAGTGGTTTGCACCGGGTCGAGCAGTACTTC. Using reference TRBV12-5 and TRBJ2-7 for the parts outside the CDR3, the full variable domain is DARVTQTPRHKVTEMGQEVTMRCQPILGHNTVFWYRQTMMQGLELLAYFRNRAPLDDSGMPKDRFSAEMPDATLATLKIQPSEPRDSAVYFCASGLHRVEQYFGPGTRLTVT.

The chain has TRBV7-2 and TRBJ2-7; 9 bases agree with TRBD2. CDR1 and CDR2 from the germline V gene are SGHTA and FQGNSA. CDR3 length: 17 residues. Unmatched junction bases numbered 7, after V lost 1 base and J lost 0 bases. The CDR3 spells CASSLGAGGEISYEQYF. CDR3 DNA sequence: TGTGCCAGCAGCTTAGGAGCGGGGGGCGAGATCTCCTACGAGCAGTACTTC. Based on the CDR3 plus reference TRBV7-2 and TRBJ2-7, the full variable domain is GAGVSQSPSNKVTEKGKDVELRCDPISGHTALYWYRQSLGQGLEFLIYFQGNSAPDKSGLPSDRFSAERTGGSVSTLTIQRTQQEDSAVYLCASSLGAGGEISYEQYFGPGTRLTVT.

The V gene is TRBV3-1 (or the pseudogene TRBV3-2), the J gene TRBJ2-3; 12 bases are shared with TRBD2. Germline loops: CDR1 LGHDT, CDR2 YNNKEL (reference sequence). CDR3 length: 16 amino acids. Losses at the gene ends were 0 bases for V and 6 bases for J; bases not matched to a gene: 4. The CDR3 here is CASSQDPSGGADTQYF. In DNA, the CDR3 is TGTGCCAGCAGCCAAGACCCTAGCGGGGGGGCCGATACGCAGTATTTT.

The rearrangement joins TRBV7-8 to TRBJ1-3; TRBD1 agrees at 7 bases. CDR3 length: 18 residues. CDR1 is SGHVS and CDR2 is FQNEAQ in the germline V gene. The trim removed 2 bases at V and 0 bases at J, leaving 10 bases unmatched. CDR3: CASSLRRDSRVSGNTIYF. The CDR3 DNA is TGTGCCAGCAGCTTACGGCGGGACAGTAGGGTCTCTGGAAACACCATATATTTT.

CDR3 nucleotide sequence: TGTGCCAGCAATATACAGGGCTACGAGCAGTACTTC. Protein product: CASNIQGYEQYF. This rearrangement joins TRBV28 to TRBJ2-7; maybe TRBD1 (6 bases). Per germline, CDR1 MDHEN and CDR2 SYDVKM. The CDR3 runs to 12 residues. With 7 bases removed from V and 3 bases from J, the gap between germline ends came to 10 bases. The complete variable domain, with remaining parts taken from reference TRBV28 and TRBJ2-7, reads DVKVTQSSRYLVKRTGEKVFLECVQDMDHENMFWYRQDPGLGLRLIYFSYDVKMKEKGDIPEGYSVSREKKERFSLILESASTNQTSMYLCASNIQGYEQYFGPGTRLTVT.

The V gene is TRBV5-4, the J gene TRBJ1-2; TRBD1 is a possible D gene (5 bases). The V and J ends lost 3 bases and 6 bases respectively, with 18 bases between them. Germline-derived CDR1 and CDR2 are SGHNT and YYREEE (reference sequence). CDR3 length equals 15 residues. In DNA form, the CDR3 reads TGTGCCAGCAGCTCCTCGGTCCAGGGTCCGGATGGCTACACCTTC. This translates into CASSSSVQGPDGYTF.

V gene TRBV9 combines with J gene TRBJ2-3; 9 bases line up with TRBD2. Germline CDR1 SGDLS, CDR2 YYNGEE. Germline trimming cut 1 base from V and 2 bases from J; bases unmatched to any gene: 2. The CDR3 loop spans 15 amino acids. CDR3 amino acids: CASSVPSGDTDTQYF. The CDR3 DNA is TGTGCCAGCAGCGTACCTAGCGGGGACACAGATACGCAGTATTTT.

The chain is built from TRBV5-5 and TRBJ1-5; D ambiguous. CDR3 length: 15 residues. Germline V gene lookup returns CDR1 SGHKS and CDR2 YYEKEE (reference sequence). The ends were cut back, 4 bases at V and 3 bases at J, with 14 bases in the middle. The CDR3 spells CASSKRSQANQPQHF. DNA for the CDR3: TGTGCCAGCAGCAAAAGGTCGCAGGCCAATCAGCCCCAGCATTTT.

The table lists this clone with a count of one. This chain joins TRBV19 and TRBJ2-3, with 11 bases aligning to TRBD1. From germline, CDR1 is LNHDA and CDR2 SQIVND (reference sequence). The V and J ends lost 1 base and 3 bases, in that order; junction bases with no gene match: 3. There are 16 residues in the CDR3. CDR3 DNA: TGTGCCAGTAGTATAGGCGGGACAGGGGGTACAGATACGCAGTATTTT. Its protein product is CASSIGGTGGTDTQYF.

The V and J genes are TRBV18 and TRBJ2-7; TRBD2 aligns across 7 bases. From germline, CDR1 is KGHSH and CDR2 LQKENI. The ends lost 6 bases at V and 0 bases at J; junction bases unmatched: 2. The length of the CDR3 is 13 residues. CDR3 in DNA: TGTGCCAGCTCGCGGGAGTTCTCCTACGAGCAGTACTTC. Its translation: CASSREFSYEQYF. Based on the CDR3 plus reference TRBV18 and TRBJ2-7, the full variable domain is NAGVMQNPRHLVRRRGQEARLRCSPMKGHSHVYWYRQLPEEGLKFMVYLQKENIIDESGMPKERFSAEFPKEGPSILRIQQVVRGDSAAYFCASSREFSYEQYFGPGTRLTVT.

The chain links TRBV4-3 to TRBJ2-2; 12 nucleotides align to TRBD1. With V trimmed by 1 base and J by 6 bases, 12 bases remained unmatched. CDR1 is LGHNA and CDR2 is YSLEER in the germline V gene. The CDR3 contains 19 residues. CDR3 nucleotide sequence: TGCGCCAGCAGCCAAGGATACGGGACAGGGGGCGTTAGGTCCGGGGAGCTGTTTTTT. It specifies CASSQGYGTGGVRSGELFF.

J is TRBJ1-1 and V is TRBV3-1 (or the pseudogene TRBV3-2); D is unresolved. Trimming left V 6 bases short and J 5 bases short, with 10 bases between. The CDR3 covers 12 residues. Germline CDR1 is LGHDT and CDR2 is YNNKEL (reference sequence). Here the CDR3 reads CASSPGWTEAFF. The CDR3 nucleotides are TGTGCCAGCAGTCCCGGGTGGACTGAAGCTTTCTTT.

CDR3 nucleotides: TGTGCCAGCAGGCCAACAGGGGCCGGTTCACCCCTCCACTTT. This codes for CASRPTGAGSPLHF. V is TRBV11-3 and J is TRBJ1-6; 7 bases are shared with TRBD1. The CDR3 covers 14 residues. Germline CDR1 and CDR2: SGHNT and YENEEA. Trimming cost V 6 bases and J 9 bases; bases outside gene matches: 8.

V and J are TRBV4-1 and TRBJ2-1, with D possibly being TRBD2 (6 bases). CDR3 length: 14 residues. Trimming stripped 1 base from V and 8 bases from J, with 12 bases between. Germline V gives CDR1 MGHRA, CDR2 YSYEKL. In DNA, the CDR3 is TGCGCCAGCAGCCAAGGGGCGGGGTCTCATGAGCAGTTCTTC. This encodes CASSQGAGSHEQFF.

The chain carries TRBV11-2 and TRBJ1-1, with TRBD1 as a possible D gene (5 bases). The CDR3 has 16 residues. Trimming shortened V by 5 bases and J by 1 base, and 17 bases separated the two germline ends. Germline V gene sequence: CDR1 SGHAT, CDR2 FQNNGV. This chain's CDR3 is CASSGLGEGWNTEAFF. In DNA, the CDR3 is TGTGCCAGCAGCGGACTAGGGGAAGGATGGAACACTGAAGCTTTCTTT.

V usage is TRBV5-1 and J usage is TRBJ2-3; TRBD2 agrees at 10 bases. The trim removed 5 bases at V and 6 bases at J, leaving 6 bases unmatched. The germline gives CDR1 SGHRS, CDR2 YFSETQ. This CDR3 has 14 residues. The CDR3 loop reads CASRSGGARDTQYF. CDR3 sequence (DNA): TGCGCCAGCAGGAGCGGGGGGGCCCGGGATACGCAGTATTTT.

On this clone itself: This may be a read error, as it is one base from a much larger clone. V is TRBV20-1 and J is TRBJ1-1; D remains ambiguous. Trimming shortened V by 4 bases and J by 4 bases, and 7 bases separated the two germline ends. CDR3 length: 11 amino acids. The germline V gene encodes CDR1 DFQATT and CDR2 SNEGSKA (reference sequence). The CDR3 nucleotides are TGCAGTGCTAAGGAGACCACTGAAGCTTTCTTT. Translated, it gives CSAKETTEAFF.

Only a few counts were recorded for this clone. The chain recombines TRBV6-5 with TRBJ2-7, with D possibly matching TRBD1 (6 bases). V was cut by 2 bases and J by 4 bases, with 12 bases left in between. There are 14 residues in the CDR3. Germline V gene sequence: CDR1 MNHEY, CDR2 SVGAGI. The CDR3 DNA reads TGTGCCAGCAGTTACGGCAGGGGCCCTTACGAGCAGTACTTC. Translating gives CASSYGRGPYEQYF.

The V call is TRBV27, the J call TRBJ2-3; TRBD2 aligns across 7 bases. V trimming: 1 base; J trimming: 4 bases; junction bases outside the gene matches: 5. This CDR3 spans 15 amino acids. Germline V gives CDR1 MNHEY, CDR2 SMNVEV (reference sequence). The CDR3 nucleotides read TGTGCCAGCAGTTTATGGGCTAGCGGCGCAGATACGCAGTATTTT. Amino acids: CASSLWASGADTQYF.

V is TRBV7-6 and J is TRBJ2-5; TRBD1 matches 7 bases. This CDR3 has 16 amino acids. Per the germline V gene, CDR1 is SGHVS and CDR2 is FNYEAQ. V dropped 3 bases and J dropped 2; count of bases not matched to a gene: 9. This CDR3 is CASSLGDRERQETQYF. In DNA, the CDR3 is TGTGCCAGCAGCTTGGGAGACAGGGAAAGGCAAGAGACCCAGTACTTC.

This clone was counted a single time. This sequence joins TRBV3-1 (or the pseudogene TRBV3-2) and TRBJ2-3, with 10 bases that match TRBD2. J lost 0 bases, V lost 4 bases, and 7 bases had no gene match. CDR1 is LGHDT and CDR2 is YNNKEL in the germline V gene (reference sequence). There are 17 residues in the CDR3. CDR3 amino acids: CASSLLLAGASTDTQYF. In nucleotides, the CDR3 is TGTGCCAGCAGCCTACTCCTAGCGGGGGCTAGCACAGATACGCAGTATTTT.

In regard to this clone: Additional DNA sequences in this sample encode the identical CDR3. This chain joins TRBV3-1 (or the pseudogene TRBV3-2) and TRBJ2-3; TRBD2 agrees at 8 bases. This CDR3 has 15 residues. Germline CDR1 is LGHDT and CDR2 is YNNKEL (reference sequence). Trimming took 6 bases from V and 3 from J; bases not matched to a gene: 8. Written as DNA, the CDR3 is TGTGCCAGCAGTCTCGGACTAGCAGGGACAGATACGCAGTATTTT. Encoded protein: CASSLGLAGTDTQYF.

The V gene is TRBV11-2, the J gene TRBJ2-5; 8 positions match TRBD1. CDR1 and CDR2 (germline): SGHAT, FQNNGV. CDR3 length: 13 amino acids. Trimming removed 5 bases from V and 5 bases from J; junction bases left unmatched: 4. The DNA for the CDR3 is TGTGCCAGCAGCCGACAGGGGTGGGAGACCCAGTACTTC. This gives the protein CASSRQGWETQYF.

V usage is TRBV12-3 or TRBV12-4 and J usage is TRBJ1-1, with D hard to call. The CDR3 covers 12 residues. V lost 6 bases to trimming and J lost 7 bases, with 12 bases between them. This chain's CDR3 is CASSSRRGEAFF. In DNA form, the CDR3 reads TGTGCCAGCAGCTCAAGGCGGGGTGAAGCTTTCTTT.

V gene TRBV7-3 combines with J gene TRBJ2-7; a possible D gene is TRBD2 (6 bases). V was pared by 2 bases and J by 0 bases, with 8 bases between. This CDR3 has 14 amino acids. Germline assignment: CDR1 SGHTA and CDR2 FQGTGA. The CDR3 region has the DNA TGTGCCAGCAGCTTAGGTAGCGGCTCCTACGAGCAGTACTTC. Protein: CASSLGSGSYEQYF.

The rearrangement joins TRBV2 to TRBJ1-6, with 9 bases lining up with TRBD1. There are 17 residues in the CDR3. Trimming removed 2 bases from V and 7 bases from J; junction bases left unmatched: 9. Germline CDR1 and CDR2: SNHLY and FYNNEI. The CDR3 region is CASSERTGGAVNSPLHF. The CDR3 DNA is TGTGCCAGCAGTGAAAGAACAGGGGGCGCGGTCAATTCACCCCTCCACTTT.

The chain is built from TRBV9 and TRBJ2-2, with 8 bases lining up with TRBD2. V was clipped by 5 bases and J by 2 bases; unmatched bases: 5. The CDR3 totals 15 residues. Germline assignment: CDR1 SGDLS and CDR2 YYNGEE. The CDR3 bases are TGTGCCAGCAGGGTTAGCGGGGCAAACACCGGGGAGCTGTTTTTT. Translation: CASRVSGANTGELFF.

The sample holds one count of this clone. This chain connects TRBV6-5 to TRBJ1-2, with D perhaps matching TRBD1 (6 bases). V gave up 7 bases and J gave up 8 bases, with 20 bases separating them. The CDR3 runs 14 residues. CDR1 MNHEY and CDR2 SVGAGI come from the germline V gene. The CDR3 sequence: CASTPFGGLVGYTF. The CDR3 DNA reads as TGTGCCAGCACGCCATTTGGGGGCCTCGTGGGCTACACCTTC.